This T cell receptor (beta chain) was sequenced in a study of blood T cell repertoires in COVID-19. Study at large: Samples came from the United States, Italy and Spain, spanning acute and convalescent COVID-19.

V lost 1 base and J lost 0; bases outside the gene matches: 5. The length of the CDR3 is 16 residues. Per germline, CDR1 LGHNA and CDR2 YSLEER. How the authors handled the data: Researchers report that nucleated cell counts were estimated from reference gene primer amplification. The table came from immunoSEQ multiplex PCR; TCRdb's copy has only in-frame clones and leaves some out. The D gene and trimming were derived from the DNA, and the V and J assignments and clone size from that table. The data show about 120,000 clones, with about 80% seen just once and almost 4% held by the top ten. Material: peripheral blood. The TCR was taken from an elderly woman with acute or convalescent COVID-19. V gene TRBV4-3 combines with J gene TRBJ1-2, with TRBD1 matching over 7 bases. The CDR3 nucleotides read TGCGCCAGCAGCCAAGTAGGACAGGAAGCTAACTATGGCTACACCTTC. It yields the protein CASSQVGQEANYGYTF.